These 23 T cell receptor beta chains were sequenced from one sample in a study of T cell responses to AZD1222 COVID-19 vaccine. Profiled with immunoSEQ multiplex PCR; TCRdb holds only in-frame clones, not every one. Found here are more than 70,000 clones, about 88% of them singletons; the top ten hold about 13%. This sample comprised peripheral blood, obtained on day 0 of AZD1222 vaccination. The receptor set was obtained from an adult in good health.

The chain couples TRBV5-4 to TRBJ2-2, with a tentative D call TRBD2 (6 bases). V was pared by 0 bases and J by 4 bases, with 10 bases between. The CDR3 extends over 15 amino acids. Germline V lookup: CDR1 SGHNT, CDR2 YYREEE (reference sequence). CDR3 residues: CASSLDVGGTGELFF. Written as DNA, the CDR3 is TGTGCCAGCAGCTTGGATGTGGGAGGCACCGGGGAGCTGTTTTTT.

This rearrangement joins TRBV6-1 to TRBJ1-5; 11 bases align to TRBD1. The CDR3 has 19 amino acids. After removal of 2 bases from V and 2 bases from J, the junction contained 11 bases not matched to a gene. CDR1 and CDR2 from the germline V gene are MNHNS and SASEGT. CDR3 region: CASSEPRDRGSLGNQPQHF. DNA of the CDR3: TGTGCCAGCAGTGAACCGAGGGACAGGGGGAGCCTTGGCAATCAGCCCCAGCATTTT.

The chain combines TRBV19 with TRBJ1-5; D perhaps matches TRBD1 (6 bases). The CDR3 covers 14 residues. Trimming left V 5 bases short and J 2 bases short, with 10 bases between. The germline V gene has CDR1 LNHDA and CDR2 SQIVND (reference sequence). The DNA for the CDR3 is TGTGCCAGTAGTCTGAGGGGGGGCAATCAGCCCCAGCATTTT. Translated: CASSLRGGNQPQHF.

The chain is built from TRBV7-9 and TRBJ1-1; the D gene is possibly TRBD1 (5 bases). V dropped 7 bases and J dropped 4 bases, with 10 bases sitting between them. Looked up from germline, CDR1 is SEHNR and CDR2 is FQNEAQ (reference sequence). The CDR3 runs 12 residues. The DNA for the CDR3 is TGTGCCAGCACCCTGGGGGTCACTGAAGCTTTCTTT. It yields the protein CASTLGVTEAFF.

V gene TRBV7-8 combines with J gene TRBJ1-1; D gene ambiguous. Germline V gives CDR1 SGHVS, CDR2 FQNEAQ. Trimming took off 5 bases at V and 1 base at J, with 8 bases between the two ends. CDR3 length: 13 residues. The CDR3 sequence is CASSTFQNTEAFF. The CDR3 DNA reads as TGTGCCAGCAGCACATTTCAGAACACTGAAGCTTTCTTT.

V usage is TRBV18 and J usage is TRBJ1-1; 11 nucleotides line up with TRBD1. Germline V gene sequence: CDR1 KGHSH, CDR2 LQKENI. With V trimmed by 3 bases and J by 1 base, 4 bases remained unmatched. The CDR3 covers 16 residues. CDR3 protein: CASSPRGTGGNTEAFF. The DNA for the CDR3 is TGTGCCAGCTCACCCCGTGGGACAGGGGGGAACACTGAAGCTTTCTTT.

This rearrangement joins TRBV30 to TRBJ2-7; D remains ambiguous. Germline assignment: CDR1 GTSNPN and CDR2 SVGIG (reference sequence). This CDR3 comprises 12 residues. Trimming took 3 bases from V and 0 from J, leaving 6 bases between them. CDR3 coding DNA: TGTGCCTGGAGCGCGAGCTCCTACGAGCAGTACTTC. It specifies CAWSASSYEQYF.

The rearrangement joins TRBV18 to TRBJ2-7; D is possibly TRBD2 (5 bases). Per germline, CDR1 KGHSH and CDR2 LQKENI. The CDR3 is 15 residues long. Trimming cost V 3 bases and J 0 bases, with 12 bases left between them. The CDR3 DNA sequence: TGTGCCAGCTCACCTAGGGAAGGGAGCTCCTACGAGCAGTACTTC. Amino acid sequence: CASSPREGSSYEQYF.

This clone was observed once. CDR3 region: CASSPRDGYNSPLHF. The DNA of the CDR3 is TGCGCCAGCAGCCCCCGGGACGGTTATAATTCACCCCTCCACTTT. The chain links TRBV4-1 to TRBJ1-6; weak D call: TRBD1 (5 bases). V was shortened by 4 bases and J by 4 bases, with 11 bases between the two germline ends. CDR1 and CDR2 (germline): MGHRA, YSYEKL. CDR3 size: 15 residues.

V usage is TRBV11-2 and J usage is TRBJ2-1, with TRBD1 matching over 8 bases. V dropped 5 bases and J dropped 8; count of bases not matched to a gene: 11. This CDR3 contains 15 residues. The germline V gene encodes CDR1 SGHAT and CDR2 FQNNGV. The DNA for the CDR3 is TGTGCCAGCAGCCCCCGGACAGGGTTGTACGATGAGCAGTTCTTC. It is translated as CASSPRTGLYDEQFF. Drawing the rest from reference TRBV11-2 and TRBJ2-1, the complete variable domain is EAGVAQSPRYKIIEKRQSVAFWCNPISGHATLYWYQQILGQGPKLLIQFQNNGVVDDSQLPKDRFSAERLKGVDSTLKIQPAKLEDSAVYLCASSPRTGLYDEQFFGPGTRLTVL.

The chain links TRBV7-8 to TRBJ1-4; D possibly corresponds to TRBD1 (5 bases). Germline assignment: CDR1 SGHVS and CDR2 FQNEAQ. CDR3 length: 16 amino acids. V was pared by 5 bases and J by 2 bases, with 15 bases between. DNA for the CDR3: TGTGCCAGCAGCCCAGCCGGGACTCGGACTAATGAAAAACTGTTTTTT. It translates to CASSPAGTRTNEKLFF.

This chain connects TRBV5-8 to TRBJ1-5, with TRBD1 identical over 9 bases. With 3 bases clipped from V and 4 bases from J, the junction kept 11 bases outside the gene matches. The CDR3 is 17 residues long. CDR1 is SGHTS and CDR2 is YDEGEE in the germline V gene. In nucleotides, the CDR3 is TGTGCCAGCAGCTCCTGGCCGACAGGGGGACCTAATCAGCCCCAGCATTTT. Translated: CASSSWPTGGPNQPQHF.

The V gene is TRBV10-2, the J gene TRBJ1-2; D is possibly TRBD1 (5 bases). The ends were cut back, 6 bases at V and 8 bases at J, with 22 bases in the middle. In germline, CDR1 is WSHSY, CDR2 SAAADI. There are 15 residues in the CDR3. CDR3 residues: CASSQGTDYFTGYTF. Written as DNA, the CDR3 is TGCGCCAGCAGCCAAGGGACGGACTATTTTACGGGCTACACCTTC.

The J gene is TRBJ2-7, the V gene TRBV12-3 or TRBV12-4; the D gene is possibly TRBD2 (6 bases). Trimming left V 10 bases short and J 9 bases short, with 19 bases between. The CDR3 covers 12 residues. The CDR3 is CATSRPGLGQYF. CDR3 bases: TGTGCCACCTCACGACCGGGACTTGGGCAGTACTTC.

This clone was counted a few times. The chain couples TRBV11-2 to TRBJ1-5; 8 bases line up with TRBD1. Trimming at V came to 4 bases and at J to 5 bases, leaving 1 base not matched to a gene. Germline V gives CDR1 SGHAT, CDR2 FQNNGV. CDR3 length: 13 amino acids. CDR3 loop: CASSSQGDQPQHF. CDR3 DNA: TGTGCCAGCAGCTCACAGGGGGATCAGCCCCAGCATTTT.

V is TRBV7-8 and J is TRBJ1-1; D is ambiguous. The CDR3 contains 14 residues. The germline V and J ends were trimmed by 0 bases and 3 bases, with 8 bases remaining between them. Germline CDR1 reads SGHVS; CDR2 reads FQNEAQ. CDR3 sequence reads: CASSLAAGYTEAFF. CDR3 sequence (DNA): TGTGCCAGCAGCTTAGCTGCGGGGTACACTGAAGCTTTCTTT.

The chain joins TRBV28 to TRBJ1-2, with unresolved D. The CDR3 consists of 11 residues. Trimming removed 6 bases at V and 11 bases at J, with 13 bases between. Germline assignment: CDR1 MDHEN and CDR2 SYDVKM. CDR3: CASRNYGWYTF. DNA of the CDR3: TGTGCCAGCAGAAATTATGGTTGGTACACCTTC.

The gene calls are TRBV5-4 and TRBJ2-4; D call uncertain. V lost 3 bases and J lost 2, with 12 bases in between. Germline assignment: CDR1 SGHNT and CDR2 YYREEE (reference sequence). The CDR3 has 15 residues. In DNA form, the CDR3 reads TGTGCCAGCAGCTCGGGTTTGGGTACCAAAAACATTCAGTACTTC. As protein: CASSSGLGTKNIQYF. Full variable domain (missing parts from reference TRBV5-4 and TRBJ2-4): ETGVTQSPTHLIKTRGQQVTLRCSSQSGHNTVSWYQQALGQGPQFIFQYYREEENGRGNFPPRFSGLQFPNYSSELNVNALELDDSALYLCASSSGLGTKNIQYFGAGTRLSVL.

J is TRBJ1-3 and V is TRBV29-1, with 7 bases that match TRBD1. The junction had 7 bases not matched to a gene; V was cut back by 7 bases and J by 4 bases. This CDR3 region has 13 residues. CDR1 is SQVTM and CDR2 is ANQGSEA in the germline V gene. CDR3 loop: CSATTGAGNTIYF. CDR3 DNA sequence: TGCAGCGCGACCACAGGGGCCGGAAACACCATATATTTT.

The rearrangement uses TRBV5-1 and TRBJ1-4, with 7 bases fitting TRBD1. The J segment lost 0 bases and the V segment lost 0 bases, leaving 2 bases of the junction unmatched. Germline CDR1 is SGHRS and CDR2 is YFSETQ. The CDR3 runs to 16 residues. The CDR3, as DNA: TGCGCCAGCAGCTTGGTAACAGGGGCAACTAATGAAAAACTGTTTTTT. It specifies CASSLVTGATNEKLFF.

This chain links TRBV18 with TRBJ1-2, with TRBD1 as a possible D gene (5 bases). The CDR3 loop spans 15 amino acids. CDR1 is KGHSH, CDR2 LQKENI, per germline. Between the trimmed V and J ends, which lost 3 bases and 8 bases, there was a span of 19 bases. CDR3 in amino acids: CASSPAGLYRGGYTF. The CDR3, as DNA: TGTGCCAGCTCACCCGCGGGACTCTACCGCGGGGGCTACACCTTC.

The chain joins TRBV7-9 to TRBJ2-2; no definite D call. Germline loops: CDR1 SEHNR, CDR2 FQNEAQ (reference sequence). The CDR3 is made up of 14 amino acids. Between the trimmed V and J ends, which lost 5 bases and 7 bases, there was a span of 14 bases. This CDR3 reads CASSPRAGIGELFF. As DNA, the CDR3 is TGTGCCAGCAGCCCCCGGGCAGGAATCGGGGAGCTGTTTTTT.

The chain uses TRBV4-3 and TRBJ1-5; tentative D call: TRBD1 (6 bases). CDR1 is LGHNA, CDR2 YSLEER, per germline. The germline V and J ends were trimmed by 3 bases and 2 bases, with 11 bases remaining between them. The CDR3 sequence is 15 residues long. CDR3 region: CASSHDRQGNQPQHF. As DNA, the CDR3 is TGCGCCAGCAGCCATGACCGACAGGGCAATCAGCCCCAGCATTTT.